The present TCR beta chain was sequenced within a study of cytomegalovirus exposure and HLA in healthy donors. Study-level information: The study placed approximately 81% of its roughly 400 genotyped donors in the Caucasian-associated ancestry cluster. Findings and limits, study-wide: On later analysis, the bulk of CMV-associated TCR beta chains appeared to be HLA-restricted.

Turning to this clone: Its antigen remains unknown.

It was with 60 Vbeta and 13 Jbeta primers that the PCR ran. The data were produced by immunoSEQ multiplex PCR, yet TCRdb's version contains in-frame clones alone and is incomplete. The data contain 170,000 or so clones, roughly 82% of them singletons. V shed 7 bases and J 2 bases; nucleotides not matched to a gene: 7. The V gene's germline CDR1 is MDHEN and CDR2 SYDVKM. This CDR3 has 15 residues. Sequencing was carried out using PBMCs. The clonotype comes from a woman aged 45-65 years in good health and CMV-seronegative. The chain uses TRBV28 and TRBJ2-7; 11 nucleotides match TRBD1. The CDR3 protein is CASNDRDRGAYEQYF. DNA for the CDR3: TGTGCCAGCAACGATCGGGACAGGGGGGCCTACGAGCAGTACTTC.